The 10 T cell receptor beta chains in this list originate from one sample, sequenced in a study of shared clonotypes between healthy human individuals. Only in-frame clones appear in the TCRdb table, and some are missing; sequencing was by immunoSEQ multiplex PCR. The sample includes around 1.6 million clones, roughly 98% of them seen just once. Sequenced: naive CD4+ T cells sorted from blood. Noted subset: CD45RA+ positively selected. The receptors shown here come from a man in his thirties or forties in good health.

The chain's CDR3 is CASSVPGTGAGEQYF. CDR3 DNA sequence: TGTGCCAGCAGTGTACCGGGGACAGGGGCGGGCGAGCAGTACTTC. The chain joins TRBV27 to TRBJ2-7, with TRBD1 matching over 10 bases. Germline lookup yields CDR1 MNHEY and CDR2 SMNVEV (reference sequence). The CDR3 contains 15 residues. V shed 5 bases, J shed 6 bases, and the junction held 10 bases outside the gene matches.

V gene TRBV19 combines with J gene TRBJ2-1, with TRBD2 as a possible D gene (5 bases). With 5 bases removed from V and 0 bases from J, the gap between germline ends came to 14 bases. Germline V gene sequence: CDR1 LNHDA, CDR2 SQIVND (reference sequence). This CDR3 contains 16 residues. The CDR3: CASSLPTGSSYNEQFF. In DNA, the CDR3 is TGTGCCAGTAGTCTACCGACGGGGAGCTCCTACAATGAGCAGTTCTTC.

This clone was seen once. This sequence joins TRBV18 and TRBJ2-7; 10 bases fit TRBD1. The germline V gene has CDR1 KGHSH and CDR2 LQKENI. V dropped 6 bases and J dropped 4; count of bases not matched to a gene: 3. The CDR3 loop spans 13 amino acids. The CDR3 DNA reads TGTGCCAGCTCGGGGACAGGGGTATACGAGCAGTACTTC. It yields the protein CASSGTGVYEQYF.

CDR3 loop: CASSSLNTGGVWYF. The CDR3 DNA sequence: TGCGCCAGCAGCTCCTTAAATACAGGGGGCGTTTGGTACTTC. The J gene is TRBJ2-7, the V gene TRBV5-1; 9 bases line up with TRBD1. Germline CDR1 and CDR2: SGHRS and YFSETQ. The CDR3 consists of 14 residues. The V segment lost 3 bases and the J segment 12 bases; nucleotides outside the gene matches: 13.

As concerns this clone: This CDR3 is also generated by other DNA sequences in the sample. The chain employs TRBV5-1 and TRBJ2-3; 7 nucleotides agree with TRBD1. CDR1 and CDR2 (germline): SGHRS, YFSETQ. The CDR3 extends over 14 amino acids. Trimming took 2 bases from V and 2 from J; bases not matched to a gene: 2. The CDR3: CASSLGQDTDTQYF. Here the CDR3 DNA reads TGCGCCAGCAGCTTAGGACAGGACACAGATACGCAGTATTTT. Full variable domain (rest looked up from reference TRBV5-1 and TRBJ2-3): KAGVTQTPRYLIKTRGQQVTLSCSPISGHRSVSWYQQTPGQGLQFLFEYFSETQRNKGNFPGRFSGRQFSNSRSEMNVSTLELGDSALYLCASSLGQDTDTQYFGPGTRLTVL.

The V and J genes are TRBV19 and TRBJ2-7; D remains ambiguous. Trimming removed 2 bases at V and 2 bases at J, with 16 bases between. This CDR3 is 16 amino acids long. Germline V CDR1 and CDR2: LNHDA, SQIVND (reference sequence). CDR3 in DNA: TGTGCCAGTAGTATATTTTCCTACACACCCACCTACGAGCAGTACTTC. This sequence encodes CASSIFSYTPTYEQYF.

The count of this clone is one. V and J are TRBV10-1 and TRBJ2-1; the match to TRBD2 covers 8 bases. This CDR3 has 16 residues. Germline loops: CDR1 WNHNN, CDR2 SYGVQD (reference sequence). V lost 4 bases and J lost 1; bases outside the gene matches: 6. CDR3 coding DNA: TGCGCCAGCAGTGGCGGTAGCGGGAATTCCTACAATGAGCAGTTCTTC. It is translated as CASSGGSGNSYNEQFF.

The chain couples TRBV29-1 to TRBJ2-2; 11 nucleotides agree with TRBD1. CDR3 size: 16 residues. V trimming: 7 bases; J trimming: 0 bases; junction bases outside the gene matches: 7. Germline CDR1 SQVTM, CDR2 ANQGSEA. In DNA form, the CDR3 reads TGCAGCGCGGCAATGGGACAGGGGGCGAACACCGGGGAGCTGTTTTTT. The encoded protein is CSAAMGQGANTGELFF.

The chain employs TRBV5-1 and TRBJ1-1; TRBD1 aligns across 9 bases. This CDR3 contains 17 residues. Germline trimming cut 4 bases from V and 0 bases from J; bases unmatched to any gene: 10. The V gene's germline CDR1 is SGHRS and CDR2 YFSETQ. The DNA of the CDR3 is TGCGCCAGCAGCCCGGGGACAGGGATCGGGTTGAACACTGAAGCTTTCTTT. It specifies CASSPGTGIGLNTEAFF.

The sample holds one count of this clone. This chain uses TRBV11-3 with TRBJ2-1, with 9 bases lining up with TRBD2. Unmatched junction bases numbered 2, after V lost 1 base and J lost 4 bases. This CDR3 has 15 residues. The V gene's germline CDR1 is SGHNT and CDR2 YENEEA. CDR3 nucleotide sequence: TGTGCCAGCAGCTTAGTAGCGGGAGCTTACAATGAGCAGTTCTTC. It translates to CASSLVAGAYNEQFF.